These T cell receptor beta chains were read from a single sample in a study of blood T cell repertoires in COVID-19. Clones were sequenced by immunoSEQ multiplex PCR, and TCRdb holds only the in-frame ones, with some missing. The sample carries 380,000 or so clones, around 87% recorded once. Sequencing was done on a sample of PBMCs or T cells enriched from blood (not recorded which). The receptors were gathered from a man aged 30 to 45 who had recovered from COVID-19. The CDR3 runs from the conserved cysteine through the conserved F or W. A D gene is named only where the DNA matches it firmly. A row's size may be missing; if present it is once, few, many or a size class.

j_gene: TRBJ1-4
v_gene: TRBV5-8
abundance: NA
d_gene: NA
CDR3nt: TGTGCCAGCAGCCCCGGACGGGGAGGTGATGAAAAACTGTTTTTT
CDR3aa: CASSPGRGGDEKLFF

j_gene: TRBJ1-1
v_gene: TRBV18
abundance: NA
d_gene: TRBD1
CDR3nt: TGTGCCAGCTCACCCCGGACAGGAGGGACTGAAGCTTTCTTT
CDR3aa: CASSPRTGGTEAFF

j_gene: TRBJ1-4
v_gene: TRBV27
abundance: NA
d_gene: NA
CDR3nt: TGTGCCAGCAGCCATCCGAGGGACTCTAATGAAAAACTGTTTTTT
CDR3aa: CASSHPRDSNEKLFF

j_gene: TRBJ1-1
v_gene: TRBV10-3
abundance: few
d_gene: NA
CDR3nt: TGTGCCATCGGAGCAGGGCTTACCAACACTGAAGCTTTCTTT
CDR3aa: CAIGAGLTNTEAFF

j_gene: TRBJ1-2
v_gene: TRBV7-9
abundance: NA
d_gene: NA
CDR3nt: TGTGCCAGCAGCGTTGCAGGGTATGGCTACACCTTC
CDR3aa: CASSVAGYGYTF

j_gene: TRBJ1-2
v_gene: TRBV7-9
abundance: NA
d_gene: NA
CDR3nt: TGTGCCAGCAGCTTAAGCAGGGACAAGTACAACTATGGCTACACCTTC
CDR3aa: CASSLSRDKYNYGYTF

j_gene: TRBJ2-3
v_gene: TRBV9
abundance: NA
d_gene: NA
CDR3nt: TGTGCCAGCAGCGTAGACCGGTGGGCTGATACGCAGTATTTT
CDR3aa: CASSVDRWADTQYF

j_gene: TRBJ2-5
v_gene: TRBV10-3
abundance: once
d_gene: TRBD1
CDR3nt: TGTGCCATCAGTGAGTTTTGGACAGGGCAAGAGACCCAGTACTTC
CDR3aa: CAISEFWTGQETQYF

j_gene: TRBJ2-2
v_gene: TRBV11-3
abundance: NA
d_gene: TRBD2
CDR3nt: TGTGCCAGCAGCTTTAGCGGGGGGTACACCGGGGAGCTGTTTTTT
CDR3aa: CASSFSGGYTGELFF

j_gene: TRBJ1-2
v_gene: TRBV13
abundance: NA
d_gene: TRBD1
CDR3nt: TGTGCCAGCAGCCCCAAGGGACAGGGGGCGGACTATGGCTACACCTTC
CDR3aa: CASSPKGQGADYGYTF

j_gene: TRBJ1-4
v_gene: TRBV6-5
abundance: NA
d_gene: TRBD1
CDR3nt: TGTGCCACTAAATACGGACAGGGGAATGAAAAACTGTTTTTT
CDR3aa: CATKYGQGNEKLFF

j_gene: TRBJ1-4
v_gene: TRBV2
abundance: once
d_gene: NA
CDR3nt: TGTGCCAGCAGTCGGGGGGGGGCCCCGGGTGAAAAACTGTTTTTT
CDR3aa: CASSRGGAPGEKLFF

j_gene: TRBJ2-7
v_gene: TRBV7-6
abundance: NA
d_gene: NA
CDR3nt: TGTGCCAGCAGTCGCCTAAAGCAGTACTTC
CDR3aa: CASSRLKQYF

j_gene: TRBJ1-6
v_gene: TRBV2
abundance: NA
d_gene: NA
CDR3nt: TGTGCCAGCAGCCTCGGGGAGTCCTATAATTCACCCCTCCACTTT
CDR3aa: CASSLGESYNSPLHF

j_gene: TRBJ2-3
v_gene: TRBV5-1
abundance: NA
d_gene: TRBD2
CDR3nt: TGCGCCAGCAGCTTGTTCTCTCGGACTAGCGGGGCGTACACAGATACGCAGTATTTT
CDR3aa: CASSLFSRTSGAYTDTQYF

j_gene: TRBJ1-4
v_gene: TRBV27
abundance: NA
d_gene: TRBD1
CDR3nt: TGTGCCAGCAGTCTCCGGACAGGGGAAAAACTGTTTTTT
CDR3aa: CASSLRTGEKLFF